The 2 T cell receptor beta chains in this list originate from one sample, sequenced in a study of PD-L1 blockade in urothelial cancer. TCRdb keeps only in-frame clones here, not all; method: immunoSEQ multiplex PCR. The top ten hold approximately 33% of the sample, which has about 26,000 clones, 86% seen once. The source material was PBMCs, sampled around atezolizumab (anti-PD-L1) treatment. These receptors were taken from a man aged 55 to 70 with urothelial cancer.

Concerning this clone: The junction departs from germline at one end; a sequencing error may be responsible. The chain uses TRBV7-7 and TRBJ2-1; 14 bases agree with TRBD2. The CDR3 is 16 amino acids. Per the germline V gene, CDR1 is SSHAT and CDR2 is FNYEAQ (reference sequence). CDR3 protein: CASSLAGLAGVGEQFF. As DNA, the CDR3 is TGTGCTAGCAGCTTAGCGGGACTAGCGGGAGTAGGTGAGCAGTTCTTC. The full variable domain, with the rest looked up from reference TRBV7-7 and TRBJ2-1, is GAGVSQSPRYKVTKRGQDVTLRCDPISSHATLYWYQQALGQGPEFLTYFNYEAQPDKSGLPSDRFSAERPEGSISTLTIQRTEQRDSAMYRCASSLAGLAGVGEQFFGPGTRLTVL.

The chain carries TRBV7-9 and TRBJ1-4, with 8 bases fitting TRBD1. V was pared by 5 bases and J by 3 bases, with 5 bases of the junction left unmatched. The length of the CDR3 is 15 residues. Germline CDR1 reads SEHNR; CDR2 reads FQNEAQ (reference sequence). CDR3 in amino acids: CASSPPTGANEKLFF. The CDR3 coding sequence is TGTGCCAGCAGCCCTCCGACAGGGGCTAATGAAAAACTGTTTTTT.